The T cell receptor beta chain described here comes from a study of T cells in Graves' hyperthyroidism and ophthalmopathy. For the study at large: Peripheral blood was drawn at first diagnosis, prior to all treatment. Broader study findings: Peripheral blood also featured most of the thyroid clonotypes expanded above 0.001.

This clonotype was counted many times. Its antigen is unknown. Trimming took 3 bases from V and 4 from J; bases not matched to a gene: 5. This CDR3 spans 15 amino acids. Germline assignment: CDR1 PRHDT and CDR2 FYEKMQ (reference sequence). Researchers took RNA transcripts and amplified the TCR beta CDR3 regions from them. HTBI primers were the set used in a first-round RT-PCR of the TCR CDR3. Each CDR3 protein gets one entry after TCRdb re-called the multiplex PCR reads with MiXCR. There are about 270,000 distinct CDR3 sequences in the sample; roughly 15% occur only once, and 30% to 35% lies in the top ten.

Sequencing was done on a sample of blood. The receptor was isolated from a woman aged 45 to 65 with Graves' hyperthyroidism that later progressed to Graves' ophthalmopathy. The chain employs TRBV13 and TRBJ2-1; 8 bases fit TRBD2. CDR3 bases: TGTGCCAGCAGCTTCACTAGCGGTGGGTACAATGAGCAGTTCTTC. This translates into CASSFTSGGYNEQFF.